This TCR beta chain was obtained from a study of T cells expressing NK-cell markers. Per the germline V gene, CDR1 is MGHDK and CDR2 is SYGVNS. The CDR3 loop spans 16 amino acids. TCRdb reprocessed the 5' RACE reads and stores each CDR3 protein as one record, lacking DNA. In total, the table holds hundreds of thousands of distinct CDR3 sequences. Sequencing was performed on blood T cells: a sorted CD56 or NKG2C T cell subset, CD4+ or CD8+ T cells, or bulk PBMC T cells (not recorded which). This rearrangement joins TRBV25-1 to TRBJ2-1; TCRdb reports TRBD2, a call that lacks DNA to check it against. The origin of this receptor is a man aged 18 to 29 in good health. The CDR3 sequence is CASSEDVAGGGNEQFF.